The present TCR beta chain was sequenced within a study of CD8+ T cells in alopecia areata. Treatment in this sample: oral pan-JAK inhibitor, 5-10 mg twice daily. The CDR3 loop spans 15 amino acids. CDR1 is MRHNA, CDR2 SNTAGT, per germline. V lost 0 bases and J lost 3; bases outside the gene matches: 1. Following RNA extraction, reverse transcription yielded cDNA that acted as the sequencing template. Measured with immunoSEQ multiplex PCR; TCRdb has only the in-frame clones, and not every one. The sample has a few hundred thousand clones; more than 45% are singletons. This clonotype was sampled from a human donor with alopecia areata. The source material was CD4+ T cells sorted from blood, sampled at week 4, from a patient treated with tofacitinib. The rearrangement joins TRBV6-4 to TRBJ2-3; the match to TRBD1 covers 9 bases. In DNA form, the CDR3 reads TGTGCCAGCAGTGACTCAGGGACAGGGACAGATACGCAGTATTTT. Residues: CASSDSGTGTDTQYF.